The 31 T cell receptor beta chains given below trace back to one sample, sequenced in a study of blood T cell repertoires in COVID-19. Profiling relied on immunoSEQ multiplex PCR, and the TCRdb table lists in-frame clones only, not all of them. The data show 300,000 to 350,000 clones, about 87% seen once. The specimen was peripheral blood. These receptors originate from a man aged 30-40 years with COVID-19, enrolled during active disease.

This clone was observed a few times. The chain employs TRBV25-1 and TRBJ1-2; perhaps TRBD1 as D (6 bases). The ends were cut back, 3 bases at V and 6 bases at J, with 14 bases in the middle. Germline-derived CDR1 and CDR2 are MGHDK and SYGVNS. The CDR3 has 14 amino acids. CDR3: CASSDIQGRHGYTF. The CDR3 DNA sequence: TGTGCCAGCAGTGACATACAGGGCAGGCATGGCTACACCTTC.

The table lists this clone with a count of one. V is TRBV7-2 and J is TRBJ1-1; 11 bases align to TRBD1. Unmatched junction bases numbered 17, after V lost 5 bases and J lost 3 bases. The CDR3 contains 19 residues. Germline V gives CDR1 SGHTA, CDR2 FQGNSA. The chain's CDR3 is CASSTSYGTGGRGDTEAFF. The DNA of the CDR3 is TGTGCCAGCAGCACATCGTACGGGACAGGGGGGCGAGGCGACACTGAAGCTTTCTTT.

This clone was counted once. This chain connects TRBV7-3 to TRBJ1-2, with D unclear. The V end lost 2 bases, the J end lost 5 bases, and 9 bases lay between the germline ends. The length of the CDR3 is 13 residues. Germline V lookup: CDR1 SGHTA, CDR2 FQGTGA. CDR3 sequence (DNA): TGTGCCAGCAGCTTAGACAATTCTTATGGCTACACCTTC. This codes for CASSLDNSYGYTF. The full variable domain, in which reference TRBV7-3 and TRBJ1-2 provide the parts outside the CDR3, is GAGVSQTPSNKVTEKGKYVELRCDPISGHTALYWYRQSLGQGPEFLIYFQGTGAADDSGLPNDRFFAVRPEGSVSTLKIQRTERGDSAVYLCASSLDNSYGYTFGSGTRLTVV.

The V call is TRBV19, the J call TRBJ1-2; 9 bases fit TRBD1. This CDR3 contains 14 residues. J gave up 6 bases and V 5 bases, and 7 bases lay outside the gene matches. Germline V lookup: CDR1 LNHDA, CDR2 SQIVND (reference sequence). This CDR3 is CASSSLGQGHGYTF. CDR3 coding DNA: TGTGCCAGTAGTTCCCTCGGACAGGGGCATGGCTACACCTTC.

In its sample, this clone was seen once. This rearrangement joins TRBV12-5 to TRBJ1-5; D call uncertain. CDR3 size: 14 residues. Germline-derived CDR1 and CDR2 are LGHNT and FRNRAP. Trimming left V 1 base short and J 7 bases short, with 11 bases between. CDR3 nucleotides: TGTGCTAGTGGTTTGGCGACTGGATTCCAGCCCCAGCATTTT. It codes for CASGLATGFQPQHF.

CDR3 loop: CAWSVHGVTYYEQYF. The CDR3 DNA is TGTGCCTGGAGTGTACATGGAGTGACCTACTACGAGCAGTACTTC. The rearrangement joins TRBV30 to TRBJ2-7; D uncertain. CDR3 length: 15 residues. The V end lost 0 bases, the J end lost 3 bases, and 15 bases lay between the germline ends. Looked up from germline, CDR1 is GTSNPN and CDR2 is SVGIG (reference sequence). The full variable domain, its missing parts supplied by reference TRBV30 and TRBJ2-7, is SQTIHQWPATLVQPVGSPLSLECTVEGTSNPNLYWYRQAAGRGLQLLFYSVGIGQISSEVPQNLSASRPQDRQFILSSKKLLLSDSGFYLCAWSVHGVTYYEQYFGPGTRLTVT.

The chain uses TRBV28 and TRBJ2-2; TRBD2 matches 8 bases. The CDR3 extends over 17 amino acids. In germline, CDR1 is MDHEN, CDR2 SYDVKM. V shed 6 bases, J shed 0 bases, and the junction held 9 bases outside the gene matches. Written as DNA, the CDR3 is TGTGCCAGCAGCAACCTAGCGGGCCTATCGAACACCGGGGAGCTGTTTTTT. It yields the protein CASSNLAGLSNTGELFF.

This chain joins TRBV5-1 and TRBJ1-2, with 7 positions matching TRBD1. V gave up 0 bases and J gave up 5 bases; unmatched junction bases: 10. Per the germline V gene, CDR1 is SGHRS and CDR2 is YFSETQ. The CDR3 runs 16 residues. CDR3 coding DNA: TGCGCCAGCAGCTTGGAGGCATTCGGGACAGCTTATGGCTACACCTTC. This encodes CASSLEAFGTAYGYTF.

This chain links TRBV29-1 with TRBJ2-1; TRBD1 agrees at 7 bases. V gave up 8 bases and J gave up 10 bases; unmatched junction bases: 17. This CDR3 has 14 residues. Per the germline V gene, CDR1 is SQVTM and CDR2 is ANQGSEA. The CDR3 is CSPPPPLYRGEQFF. In DNA, the CDR3 is TGCAGCCCTCCCCCACCTCTTTACAGGGGCGAGCAGTTCTTC.

The chain couples TRBV27 to TRBJ2-5; 12 bases line up with TRBD2. Germline values: CDR1 MNHEY, CDR2 SMNVEV (reference sequence). The CDR3 runs 14 residues. V lost 8 bases and J lost 5; bases outside the gene matches: 6. The CDR3 coding sequence is TGTGCCAGCCGGAGGACTAGCGGGACGGAGACCCAGTACTTC. Protein product: CASRRTSGTETQYF.

This clone turned up a few times. The chain uses TRBV24-1 and TRBJ1-5, with D possibly being TRBD1 (6 bases). There are 13 residues in the CDR3. CDR1 KGHDR and CDR2 SFDVKD come from the germline V gene. Trimming removed 4 bases from V and 4 bases from J, with 7 bases in between. In nucleotides, the CDR3 is TGTGCCACCAGTGACACAGGGAATCAGCCCCAGCATTTT. Translating gives CATSDTGNQPQHF.

This chain joins TRBV4-1 and TRBJ1-2, with TRBD1 matching over 11 bases. The length of the CDR3 is 15 residues. Germline values: CDR1 MGHRA, CDR2 YSYEKL. V was pared by 4 bases and J by 7 bases, with 8 bases of the junction left unmatched. Here the CDR3 reads CASSLTGTGGFGYTF. The CDR3 DNA reads as TGCGCCAGCAGCCTTACCGGGACAGGGGGATTTGGCTACACCTTC.

This sequence joins TRBV3-1 (or the pseudogene TRBV3-2) and TRBJ2-1, with TRBD1 matching over 7 bases. The V gene end was trimmed by 5 bases and the J gene end by 5 bases; junction bases not matched to a gene: 6. Germline-derived CDR1 and CDR2 are LGHDT and YNNKEL (reference sequence). There are 14 residues in the CDR3. CDR3 nucleotides: TGTGCCAGCAGCAGAGTGACAGGGAACAATGAGCAGTTCTTC. It yields the protein CASSRVTGNNEQFF.

This chain uses TRBV15 with TRBJ2-1, with 8 nucleotides matching TRBD1. The CDR3 covers 16 residues. Germline CDR1 and CDR2: LNHNV and YYDKDF (reference sequence). With 0 bases clipped from V and 6 bases from J, the junction kept 7 bases outside the gene matches. CDR3 in amino acids: CATSRDGRGLFNEQFF. DNA for the CDR3: TGTGCCACCAGCAGAGATGGCAGGGGGCTTTTCAATGAGCAGTTCTTC.

The rearrangement links TRBV6-5 to TRBJ1-4; weak D call: TRBD1 (5 bases). Germline V gene sequence: CDR1 MNHEY, CDR2 SVGAGI. The CDR3 extends over 13 amino acids. Trimming left V 7 bases short and J 5 bases short, with 11 bases between. CDR3 residues: CASTTGLNEKLFF. Written as DNA, the CDR3 is TGTGCCAGCACAACAGGATTAAATGAAAAACTGTTTTTT.

This chain uses TRBV10-3 with TRBJ2-1, with 15 bases aligning to TRBD2. The V segment lost 2 bases and the J segment 6 bases; nucleotides outside the gene matches: 5. CDR3 length: 17 residues. Germline V gene sequence: CDR1 ENHRY, CDR2 SYGVKD. CDR3 sequence (DNA): TGTGCCATCAGTGAGCGGACTAGCGGGAGGGGTATCAATGAGCAGTTCTTC. Encoded protein: CAISERTSGRGINEQFF.

The rearrangement joins TRBV9 to TRBJ1-3; no firm D call. Germline V gene sequence: CDR1 SGDLS, CDR2 YYNGEE. There are 18 residues in the CDR3. Trimming pared 0 bases from V and 0 bases from J, leaving 16 bases between. CDR3 sequence reads: CASSVDVGTRYSGNTIYF. The DNA for the CDR3 is TGTGCCAGCAGCGTAGATGTGGGCACACGCTACTCTGGAAACACCATATATTTT.

This chain uses TRBV12-5 with TRBJ2-1; 13 positions match TRBD2. This CDR3 is 18 amino acids long. Germline trimming cut 4 bases from V and 7 bases from J; bases unmatched to any gene: 13. Germline V gene data show CDR1 as LGHNT and CDR2 as FRNRAP. The CDR3 protein is CASGSAPSGTSGENEQFF. CDR3 in DNA: TGTGCTAGTGGTTCCGCCCCGTCCGGGACTAGCGGGGAGAATGAGCAGTTCTTC.

The V gene is TRBV19, the J gene TRBJ1-2, with TRBD1 identical over 12 bases. The CDR3 loop spans 18 amino acids. The V gene's germline CDR1 is LNHDA and CDR2 SQIVND (reference sequence). V gave up 6 bases and J gave up 4 bases; unmatched junction bases: 15. The CDR3 bases are TGTGCCAGTAGGAGAGACTCCCGGGACAGGGGGCCCCGCTATGGCTACACCTTC. It specifies CASRRDSRDRGPRYGYTF.

This chain uses TRBV19 with TRBJ1-2, with D possibly being TRBD1 (5 bases). The germline CDR1 and CDR2 sequences are LNHDA and SQIVND (reference sequence). Trimming shortened V by 3 bases and J by 7 bases, and 18 bases separated the two germline ends. The CDR3 contains 15 residues. The CDR3 is CASSISPSGDGGYTF. Written as DNA, the CDR3 is TGTGCCAGTAGTATTTCCCCCTCGGGGGATGGTGGCTACACCTTC.

The genes are TRBV23-1 and TRBJ1-2; 10 nucleotides line up with TRBD1. TRBV23-1 is reported as an ORF; its role is uncertain. V lost 3 bases and J lost 4; bases outside the gene matches: 8. The length of the CDR3 is 16 residues. As DNA, the CDR3 is TGCGCCAGCAGTCACCCCCGGGACAGGGGAGGCTATGGCTACACCTTC. This codes for CASSHPRDRGGYGYTF.

This clone occurred a few times. The chain joins TRBV2 to TRBJ1-2, with 8 bases identical to TRBD1. Germline lookup yields CDR1 SNHLY and CDR2 FYNNEI. This CDR3 has 12 residues. Trimming removed 6 bases from V and 5 bases from J; junction bases left unmatched: 2. The CDR3 sequence: CASRRQGYGYTF. In nucleotides, the CDR3 is TGTGCCAGCAGACGACAGGGGTATGGCTACACCTTC.

V gene TRBV9 combines with J gene TRBJ1-1, with 8 bases matching TRBD1. From germline, CDR1 is SGDLS and CDR2 YYNGEE. The ends lost 5 bases at V and 10 bases at J; junction bases unmatched: 16. This CDR3 region has 15 residues. CDR3 region: CASREFDRGPGGAFF. CDR3 DNA sequence: TGTGCCAGCAGGGAATTCGACAGGGGCCCGGGAGGAGCTTTCTTT. The variable domain in full, with the rest retrieved from reference TRBV9 and TRBJ1-1, is DSGVTQTPKHLITATGQRVTLRCSPRSGDLSVYWYQQSLDQGLQFLIQYYNGEERAKGNILERFSAQQFPDLHSELNLSSLELGDSALYFCASREFDRGPGGAFFGQGTRLTVV.

J is TRBJ1-3 and V is TRBV7-2; TRBD1 matches at 9 bases. The CDR3 has 17 residues. The V gene's germline CDR1 is SGHTA and CDR2 FQGNSA. Unmatched junction bases numbered 13, after V lost 6 bases and J lost 4 bases. CDR3 region: CASSSIGGTGRGNTIYF. CDR3 in DNA: TGTGCCAGCAGTTCTATTGGGGGGACAGGGAGGGGAAACACCATATATTTT.

This clone was observed a handful of times. The rearrangement uses TRBV12-3 or TRBV12-4 and TRBJ2-1; D possibly corresponds to TRBD1 (5 bases). The CDR3 is made up of 12 amino acids. Trimming stripped 10 bases from V and 4 bases from J, with 11 bases between. CDR3 nucleotide sequence: TGTGCCACAGGACATCCTTACAATGAGCAGTTCTTC. As protein: CATGHPYNEQFF.

V gene TRBV24-1 combines with J gene TRBJ2-3, with D possibly TRBD2 on 5 matching bases. The CDR3 runs to 13 residues. Trimming pared 4 bases from V and 4 bases from J, leaving 8 bases between. In germline, CDR1 is KGHDR, CDR2 SFDVKD. The CDR3 spells CATSEEVPDTQYF. The CDR3 DNA is TGTGCCACCAGTGAGGAGGTCCCAGATACGCAGTATTTT.

J is TRBJ2-1 and V is TRBV27; a weak D match, TRBD2 (5 bases). V was cut by 6 bases and J by 10 bases, with 13 bases left in between. The CDR3 extends over 12 amino acids. Germline CDR1 and CDR2: MNHEY and SMNVEV (reference sequence). CDR3 bases: TGTGCCAGCAGCCACCCGGGAACCGAGCAGTTCTTC. It translates to CASSHPGTEQFF.

V and J are TRBV7-8 and TRBJ1-3; 8 bases fit TRBD1. The CDR3 runs to 15 residues. The germline V gene has CDR1 SGHVS and CDR2 FQNEAQ. Unmatched junction bases numbered 3, after V lost 4 bases and J lost 1 base. The CDR3 loop reads CASSSQGASGNTIYF. The CDR3 nucleotides read TGTGCCAGCAGCTCCCAGGGGGCTTCTGGAAACACCATATATTTT. Complete variable domain (other parts from reference TRBV7-8 and TRBJ1-3): GAGVSQSPRYKVAKRGQDVALRCDPISGHVSLFWYQQALGQGPEFLTYFQNEAQLDKSGLPSDRFFAERPEGSVSTLKIQRTQQEDSAVYLCASSSQGASGNTIYFGEGSWLTVV.

The chain joins TRBV7-3 to TRBJ2-7; TRBD1 is a possible D gene (6 bases). The CDR3 extends over 15 amino acids. CDR1 and CDR2 (germline): SGHTA, FQGTGA. V lost 1 base and J lost 7, with 17 bases in between. The CDR3 protein is CASSLIQGLSREQYF. The CDR3 nucleotides are TGTGCCAGCAGCTTAATCCAGGGGCTCTCGAGGGAGCAGTACTTC. Full variable domain (rest looked up from reference TRBV7-3 and TRBJ2-7): GAGVSQTPSNKVTEKGKYVELRCDPISGHTALYWYRQSLGQGPEFLIYFQGTGAADDSGLPNDRFFAVRPEGSVSTLKIQRTERGDSAVYLCASSLIQGLSREQYFGPGTRLTVT.

This chain connects TRBV21-1 to TRBJ2-2; the D segment call TRBD1 is taken from the table without a DNA check. TRBV21-1 counts as a pseudogene. This CDR3 is 17 amino acids long. The CDR3: CASSKVKKLTGSGELFF. For the CDR3, the DNA is TGTGCCAGCAGCAAAGTAAAAAAATTGACAGGGTCCGGGGAGCTGTTTTTT.

This chain connects TRBV4-1 to TRBJ1-1, with TRBD1 matching 9 bases. Germline V gene data show CDR1 as MGHRA and CDR2 as YSYEKL. V was clipped by 2 bases and J by 1 base; unmatched bases: 2. The CDR3 extends over 15 amino acids. The CDR3 is CASSQPTGGNTEAFF. DNA for the CDR3: TGCGCCAGCAGCCAACCGACAGGGGGGAACACTGAAGCTTTCTTT.